The entry that follows covers one T cell receptor (beta chain) sequence. The specificity of this receptor is unknown. Base qualities are missing; no much larger clone stands one base away. Each collaborating institution followed its own protocols to collect whole blood in K2EDTA tubes. For TCRbeta analysis, collaborators shipped samples in one of three forms: frozen whole blood, isolated PBMCs, or DNA extracted from either of those sample types. These data belong to a study of blood T cell repertoires in COVID-19 (dated by TCRdb to 2018 to 2021). For context, the study as a whole: Samples covering the acute and convalescent phases of COVID-19 were provided by collaborators in the United States, Italy and Spain. The material from the prospective study consisted of cDNA or gDNA derived from T cells, B-cell-depleted T cells, or PBMCs. The dataset comprised deeply sampled blood TCRbeta repertoires from subjects exposed to, actively infected with, or recovered from COVID-19. The repertoires were released in a freely available public database meant as a resource for research on the immune response to SARS-CoV-2. Samples were obtained from the ongoing ImmuneRACE study (first 160 participants) and from about 1,300 subjects provided by 6 global collaborators. A de-identified subject ID, COVID-19 status, age in years and sex were almost always included in the sample metadata. Where available, HLA class I and class II types were obtained from metadata supplied by the sample provider rather than from assay-based typing. Broader findings and caveats from the paper: How much clinical and demographic metadata was included differed by source and by participant, and the metadata was provided uncurated.

TCRbeta CDR3 regions were amplified from genomic DNA by means of the immunoSEQ Assay, a bias-controlled multiplex PCR. The published analysis was carried out like this. The number of nucleated cells in each sample was estimated by amplification of reference gene primers within the assay. To quantify the absolute abundance of each unique TCRbeta CDR3 rearrangement, sequence reads were collapsed and filtered. For each sample, productive Simpson clonality was calculated as the square root of Simpson's diversity index across productive rearrangements. Imported from immuneACCESS, the table was reduced by TCRdb to in-frame sequences with V and J called. These copies leave out some clones; in studies compared against another copy, an unresolved V gene accounts for under half, and the cause of the remainder is not known. That table supplies the V and J calls and clone size; D and trimming were determined from the DNA. The sample table lists around 240,000 clones, more than 75% of them with a count of one. The ten largest clonotypes hold around 0.98% of the sample.

CDR1 and CDR2 are read off the germline V gene as SNHLY and FYNNEI. The CDR3 holds 13 amino acids from the cysteine to the phenylalanine. The only DNA kept is the CDR3, 39 bases in frame from the first base. V was cut back by 8 bases and J by 0 bases, leaving a gap of 10 bases between them. Recombination joined TRBV2 with TRBJ2-5; too little of a D gene remains to name it. The receptor was isolated from a man between 35 and 55 years old with acute or convalescent COVID-19. Specimen: peripheral blood. The DNA reads TGTGCCAGCCAAAATGAGTACCAAGAGACCCAGTACTTC. The resulting protein is CASQNEYQETQYF.